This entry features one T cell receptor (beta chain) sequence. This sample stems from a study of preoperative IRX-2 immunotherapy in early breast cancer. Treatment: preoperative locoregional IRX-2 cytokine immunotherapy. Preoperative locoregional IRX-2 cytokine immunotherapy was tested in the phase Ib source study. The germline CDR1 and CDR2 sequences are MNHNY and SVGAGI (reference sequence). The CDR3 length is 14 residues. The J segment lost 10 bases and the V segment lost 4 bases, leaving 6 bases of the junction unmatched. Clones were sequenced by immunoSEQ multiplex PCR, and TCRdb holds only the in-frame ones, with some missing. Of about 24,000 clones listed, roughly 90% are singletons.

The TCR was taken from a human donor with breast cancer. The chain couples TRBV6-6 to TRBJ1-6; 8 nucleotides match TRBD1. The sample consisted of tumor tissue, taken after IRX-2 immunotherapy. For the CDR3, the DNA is TGTGCCAGCAGTTCCAGGGGGCTCGGGTCACCCCTCCACTTT. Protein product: CASSSRGLGSPLHF.